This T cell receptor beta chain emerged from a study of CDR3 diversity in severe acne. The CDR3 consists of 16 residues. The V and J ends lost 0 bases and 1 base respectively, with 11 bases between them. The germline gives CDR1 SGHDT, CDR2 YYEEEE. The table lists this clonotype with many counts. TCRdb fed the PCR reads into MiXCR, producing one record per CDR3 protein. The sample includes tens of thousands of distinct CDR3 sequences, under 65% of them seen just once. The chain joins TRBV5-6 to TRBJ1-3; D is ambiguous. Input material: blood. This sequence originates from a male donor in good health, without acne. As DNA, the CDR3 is TGTGCCAGCAGCTTGGCCACTTGGGTTTCTGGAAACACCATATATTTT. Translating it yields CASSLATWVSGNTIYF.